The rows below give T cell receptor beta chains drawn from one sample of a study of blood T cell repertoires in COVID-19. The data were produced by immunoSEQ multiplex PCR, yet TCRdb's version contains in-frame clones alone and is incomplete. There are 60,000 or so clones in the sample; approximately 78% occur only once, and around 12% lies in the top ten. The sequencing input was peripheral blood. Receptor source: a human donor in a cohort sampled during active COVID-19. Both conserved end residues are part of each CDR3. The D gene is left open where the match is weak. Clone size is stated in some rows and not others, as once, few, many or a class when expanded.

v_gene	j_gene	abundance	d_gene	CDR3nt	CDR3aa
TRBV7-2	TRBJ1-2	few	TRBD1	TGTGCCAGCAGCTTAGCCAAGGACAGGGAGATCAACACCTTC	CASSLAKDREINTF
TRBV3-1/TRBV3-2	TRBJ2-5	.	TRBD2	TGTGCCAGCAGCCAGCGACTAGCGGGGGGCCAAGAGACCCAGTACTTC	CASSQRLAGGQETQYF
TRBV5-4	TRBJ2-1	.	.	TGTGCCAGCAGCTTGGTTAGGACAACCGGATCTTACAATGAGCAGTTCTTC	CASSLVRTTGSYNEQFF
TRBV27	TRBJ2-5	.	TRBD2	TGTGCCAGCAGTTTAAGGTCTAGCGGGAGGCCCTCGGAGACCCAGTACTTC	CASSLRSSGRPSETQYF
TRBV27	TRBJ2-3	.	TRBD2	TGTGCCAGCAGTTTAGAGGGCGGGACTACGGCGCAGTATTTT	CASSLEGGTTAQYF
TRBV25-1	TRBJ2-1	.	.	TGTGCCAGCAGTGATGGGTCCCGGGGGAACAATGAGCAGTTCTTC	CASSDGSRGNNEQFF
TRBV11-3	TRBJ1-1	.	TRBD1	TGTGCCAGCAGGGGACAGGGGGAGAGGACTGAAGCTTTCTTT	CASRGQGERTEAFF
TRBV10-3	TRBJ2-1	.	TRBD1	TGTGCCATCAAAGACAGGGGGCACAATGAGCAGTTCTTC	CAIKDRGHNEQFF
TRBV6-5	TRBJ1-5	once	.	TGTGCCAGCAGGGACGACAGGAGCATGAGCCCCCAGCATTTT	CASRDDRSMSPQHF
TRBV5-1	TRBJ2-6	.	.	TGCGCCAGCACCCTCTCTGGGGCCAACGTCCTGACTTTC	CASTLSGANVLTF
TRBV24-1	TRBJ2-7	.	TRBD2	TGTGCCACCAGTGCCGGCGGGGGGTCCTACGAGCAGTACTTC	CATSAGGGSYEQYF
TRBV11-2	TRBJ2-3	once	TRBD1	TGTGCCAGCAGCTGGACAGGGCTCGTCACAGATACGCAGTATTTT	CASSWTGLVTDTQYF
TRBV25-1	TRBJ1-4	.	TRBD1	TGTGCCAGCAGCCAGGGGGCTTCGGGTGAAAAACTGTTTTTT	CASSQGASGEKLFF
TRBV5-4	TRBJ2-5	.	TRBD2	TGTGCCAGCAGCTTGTTAGTGGCGGGAGCCCAAGAGACCCAGTACTTC	CASSLLVAGAQETQYF
TRBV6-4	TRBJ2-2	.	TRBD1	TGTGCCAGCACCCTCGACGGGACAGTGAACACCGGGGAGCTGTTTTTT	CASTLDGTVNTGELFF
TRBV14	TRBJ2-2	.	TRBD1	TGTGCCAGCAGCACCGGGACAGGGGTTTTCGGGGAGCTGTTTTTT	CASSTGTGVFGELFF
TRBV11-1	TRBJ2-7	.	TRBD1	TGTGCCAGCAGCAGACAGGGGGTGTCCTACGAGCAGTACTTC	CASSRQGVSYEQYF
TRBV23-1	TRBJ2-5	.	.	TGCGCCAGCAGTCAAAATCTGAGCGGCAAGGATAAGGAGACCCAGTACTTC	CASSQNLSGKDKETQYF
TRBV9	TRBJ2-2	.	TRBD2	TGTGCCAGCAGCGTAGGTTCGGCTAGCGGGCACACCGGGGAGCTGTTTTTT	CASSVGSASGHTGELFF
TRBV11-2	TRBJ1-2	.	TRBD1	TGTGCCAGCAGCTTGGAATGGACAGGCACATCTTTCTATGGCTACACCTTC	CASSLEWTGTSFYGYTF
TRBV7-9	TRBJ1-4	.	.	TGTGCCAGCAGCTTAGTCACGACTGCAACTAATGAAAAACTGTTTTTT	CASSLVTTATNEKLFF
TRBV7-9	TRBJ2-3	.	.	TGTGCCAGCAGGACAGGACTAGTTAGGACAGATACGCAGTATTTT	CASRTGLVRTDTQYF
TRBV6-5	TRBJ2-7	.	.	TGTGCCAGCAGTTACCCACCCCCCCGGGAGCAGTACTTC	CASSYPPPREQYF
TRBV5-8	TRBJ1-1	.	.	TGTGCCAGCAGCTTGGCCGTCTTTTCTGAAGCTTTCTTT	CASSLAVFSEAFF
TRBV7-9	TRBJ1-1	.	.	TGTGCCAGCAGCTTGAGAGGACTTGAAGCTTTCTTT	CASSLRGLEAFF
TRBV11-2	TRBJ2-3	.	.	TGTGCCAGCAGCTTAGATGGGGGACGTCTTGGGGGGACGGCGGATACGCAGTATTTT	CASSLDGGRLGGTADTQYF
TRBV5-1	TRBJ2-7	.	TRBD1	TGCGCCAGCAGCTTGGGACGACAGGGGAGTTCCGAGCAGTACTTC	CASSLGRQGSSEQYF
TRBV5-1	TRBJ2-1	.	.	TGCGCCAGCACAGGGCAGTCCTCCTACAATGAGCAGTTCTTC	CASTGQSSYNEQFF
TRBV6-2/TRBV6-3	TRBJ2-1	.	TRBD1	TGTGCCAGCAGCATTATTAAAATCAGGGGGCTCGGGTGGTTCTTC	CASSIIKIRGLGWFF
TRBV6-2/TRBV6-3	TRBJ2-3	.	.	TGTGCCAGCAGTTACTCGTTGTTGGAGGGGACGCAGTATTTT	CASSYSLLEGTQYF
TRBV5-1	TRBJ1-4	.	TRBD1	TGCGCCAGCAGCATAACAGGGGGCAATGAAAAACTGTTTTTT	CASSITGGNEKLFF
TRBV2	TRBJ1-2	.	.	TGTGCCAGCAGTGACAGGGGCGCTAACTATGGCTACACCTTC	CASSDRGANYGYTF
TRBV11-2	TRBJ1-2	.	.	TGTGCCAGCAGCTTAGTCCCCGGGTATGGCTACACCTTC	CASSLVPGYGYTF
TRBV5-1	TRBJ2-7	.	TRBD1	TGCGCCAGCAGCTTGACAGGGGTATCCGAGCAGTACTTC	CASSLTGVSEQYF
TRBV6-1	TRBJ2-3	.	TRBD2	TGTGCCAGCAGTGAAGTTGGCGGGGGGACGGATACGCAGTATTTT	CASSEVGGGTDTQYF
TRBV6-5	TRBJ1-2	few	.	TGTGCCAGCAGTAGAACGACAATGGGAGCCTATGGCTACACCTTC	CASSRTTMGAYGYTF
TRBV10-3	TRBJ1-1	.	.	TGTGCCATCAGTGACGGGACTGAAGCTTTCTTT	CAISDGTEAFF
TRBV5-5	TRBJ1-1	.	TRBD1	TGTGCCAGCAGCTTTGAGGGGGCATACACTGAAGCTTTCTTT	CASSFEGAYTEAFF
TRBV7-6	TRBJ2-4	.	.	TGTGCCAGCAGCCTTCTCATGGGGGGACAGACTCTTTCCAGTCCTAGTAACATTCAGTACTTC	CASSLLMGGQTLSSPSNIQYF